The entry below describes one T cell receptor beta chain. Its specificity is unknown. Produced via immunoSEQ multiplex PCR; TCRdb's table is partial and in-frame only. The table lists 70,000 to 85,000 clones, roughly four fifths of them singletons. This sample stems from a study of vaccination effects on CD4 cells after COVID-19. Study as a whole: All study participants received two doses of BNT162b2 or mRNA-1273 vaccine.

Once cultured for approximately 10 days, the cells underwent separation to obtain CD4+ T cells. Fresh IL-2-containing medium replaced half the medium on days 3 and 7. The clonotype was recovered from a human donor who received a COVID-19 vaccine. The input for sequencing was CD4+ T cells from PBMCs cultured without peptide, taken before COVID-19 vaccination.

CDR3 loop: CASSLGENYGYTF. CDR3 in DNA: TGCGCCAGCAGCCTAGGGGAGAACTATGGCTACACCTTC. The V gene is TRBV5-1, the J gene TRBJ1-2, with D perhaps TRBD1 (5 bases). The V gene's germline CDR1 is SGHRS and CDR2 YFSETQ. The CDR3 sequence is 13 residues long. V was cut by 4 bases and J by 2 bases, with 9 bases left in between.